These T cell receptor beta chains were read from a single sample in a study of early T cells in non-severe SARS-CoV-2 infection. Each CDR3 protein is one row after TCRdb ran MiXCR on the 5' RACE reads. The data contain 90,000 to 100,000 distinct CDR3 sequences, under 15% of them singletons. Sequenced sample: whole blood. The receptors come from an adult who was a healthcare worker with PCR-confirmed SARS-CoV-2 infection or an uninfected control (not recorded which). CDR3s include the opening cysteine and the closing phenylalanine or tryptophan. Fields, in order: D gene, J gene, V gene, clone size, CDR3 protein, CDR3 DNA. D genes are given only for firm matches. Clone size is shown for a subset of rows, as once, few, many or a class of expanded clone.

. | TRBJ1-5 | TRBV7-9 | many | CASSPDGTGNQPQHF | TGTGCCAGCAGTCCGGACGGGACGGGCAATCAGCCCCAGCATTTT
TRBD1 | TRBJ2-3 | TRBV4-2 | few | CASSQIGGPAQYF | TGTGCCAGCAGCCAGATAGGGGGCCCAGCGCAGTATTTT
TRBD1 | TRBJ1-1 | TRBV4-1 | many | CASSQNLIGQGRMNTEAFF | TGCGCCAGCAGCCAAAACCTTATCGGACAGGGGAGAATGAACACTGAAGCTTTCTTT
. | TRBJ2-4 | TRBV3-1 | . | CASSQIMNGIQYF | TGTGCCAGCAGCCAGATCATGAACGGCATTCAGTACTTC
. | TRBJ2-7 | TRBV29-1 | . | CSVKDTSYEQYF | TGCAGCGTTAAAGATACCAGCTACGAGCAGTACTTC
. | TRBJ2-7 | TRBV7-8 | . | CASSLVSSTYEQYF | TGTGCCAGCAGCTTAGTATCTTCAACCTACGAGCAGTACTTC
TRBD1 | TRBJ2-3 | TRBV24-1 | many | CATRGTGSATDTQYF | TGTGCCACCAGGGGGACAGGGTCCGCCACAGATACGCAGTATTTT
TRBD1 | TRBJ2-7 | TRBV10-3 | few | CAIRETGRSYEQYF | TGTGCCATCAGAGAGACAGGGCGCAGCTACGAGCAGTACTTC
. | TRBJ1-4 | TRBV14 | few | CASSQPSGGDEKLFF | TGTGCCAGCAGCCAACCCTCCGGGGGCGATGAAAAACTGTTTTTT
. | TRBJ1-1 | TRBV6-2/TRBV6-3 | . | CASIEGVLNTEAFF | TGTGCCAGCATCGAAGGGGTACTGAACACTGAAGCTTTCTTT
. | TRBJ1-3 | TRBV7-6 | many | CASSDASSGNTIYF | TGTGCCAGCAGCGACGCAAGCTCTGGAAACACCATATATTTT
. | TRBJ2-5 | TRBV20-1 | many | CSARMPGGQETQYF | TGCAGTGCTAGAATGCCGGGTGGCCAAGAGACCCAGTACTTC
. | TRBJ1-4 | TRBV29-1 | . | CSVGTEEKLFF | TGCAGCGTCGGGACGGAAGAAAAACTGTTTTTT
. | TRBJ2-4 | TRBV6-1 | few | CASSEYPKNIQYF | TGTGCCAGCAGTGAATATCCAAAAAACATTCAGTACTTC
. | TRBJ1-3 | TRBV6-6 | . | CASSYLGRKSSGNTIYF | TGTGCCAGCAGTTACTTGGGGCGAAAGAGCTCTGGAAACACCATATATTTT
. | TRBJ2-3 | TRBV11-2 | many | CASSLWLPSSTDTQYF | TGTGCCAGCAGCCTTTGGCTGCCGTCTAGCACAGATACGCAGTATTTT
. | TRBJ2-7 | TRBV6-2/TRBV6-3 | . | CASSLTTNSVYEQYF | TGTGCCAGCAGTCTCACCACAAACTCCGTCTACGAGCAGTACTTC
. | TRBJ2-1 | TRBV18 | many | CASSPSLTSYNEQFF | TGTGCCAGCTCACCTTCGCTGACCTCCTACAATGAGCAGTTCTTC
. | TRBJ2-7 | TRBV20-1 | few | CSASPGSAYEQYF | TGCAGTGCTAGCCCAGGGTCAGCCTACGAGCAGTACTTC
. | TRBJ2-3 | TRBV18 | few | CASSPPDGAGGTQYF | TGTGCCAGCTCACCTCCCGACGGAGCTGGGGGTACGCAGTATTTT
. | TRBJ2-6 | TRBV29-1 | few | CSANFGSGANVLTF | TGCAGCGCCAACTTTGGCTCTGGGGCCAACGTCCTGACTTTC
TRBD2 | TRBJ2-5 | TRBV29-1 | few | CSVARRLAGHQETQYF | TGCAGCGTCGCCAGAAGACTAGCGGGACACCAAGAGACCCAGTACTTC
TRBD1 | TRBJ1-5 | TRBV7-3 | many | CASSLTGQGGQPQHF | TGTGCCAGCAGCTTAACTGGACAGGGGGGGCAGCCCCAGCATTTT
. | TRBJ2-7 | TRBV10-3 | . | CAISEPSRDGAYEQYF | TGTGCCATCAGTGAGCCCTCCCGGGACGGGGCCTACGAGCAGTACTTC
. | TRBJ2-2 | TRBV3-1 | . | CASSQNGGTGELFF | TGTGCCAGCAGCCAAAATGGCGGGACCGGGGAGCTGTTTTTT
TRBD1 | TRBJ2-4 | TRBV28 | many | CASKAGTGTKNIQYF | TGTGCCAGCAAAGCCGGGACAGGGACCAAAAACATTCAGTACTTC